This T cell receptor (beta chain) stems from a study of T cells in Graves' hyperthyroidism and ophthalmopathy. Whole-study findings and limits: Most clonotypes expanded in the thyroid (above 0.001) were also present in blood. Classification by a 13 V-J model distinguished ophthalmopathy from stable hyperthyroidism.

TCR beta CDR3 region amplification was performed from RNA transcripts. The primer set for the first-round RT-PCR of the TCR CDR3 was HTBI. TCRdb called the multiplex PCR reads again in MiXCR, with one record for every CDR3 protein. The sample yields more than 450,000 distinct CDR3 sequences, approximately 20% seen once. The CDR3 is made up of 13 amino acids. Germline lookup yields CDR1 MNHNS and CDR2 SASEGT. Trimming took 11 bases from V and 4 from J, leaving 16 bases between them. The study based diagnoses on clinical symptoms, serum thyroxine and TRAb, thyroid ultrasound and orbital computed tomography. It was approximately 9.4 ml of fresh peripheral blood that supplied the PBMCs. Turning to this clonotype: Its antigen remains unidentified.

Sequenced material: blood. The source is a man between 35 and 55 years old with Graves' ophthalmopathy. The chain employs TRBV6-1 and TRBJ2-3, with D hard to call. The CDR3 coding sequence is TGTGCCTCTGCCCAGTGGCGTTCAGATACGCAGTATTTT. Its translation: CASAQWRSDTQYF.